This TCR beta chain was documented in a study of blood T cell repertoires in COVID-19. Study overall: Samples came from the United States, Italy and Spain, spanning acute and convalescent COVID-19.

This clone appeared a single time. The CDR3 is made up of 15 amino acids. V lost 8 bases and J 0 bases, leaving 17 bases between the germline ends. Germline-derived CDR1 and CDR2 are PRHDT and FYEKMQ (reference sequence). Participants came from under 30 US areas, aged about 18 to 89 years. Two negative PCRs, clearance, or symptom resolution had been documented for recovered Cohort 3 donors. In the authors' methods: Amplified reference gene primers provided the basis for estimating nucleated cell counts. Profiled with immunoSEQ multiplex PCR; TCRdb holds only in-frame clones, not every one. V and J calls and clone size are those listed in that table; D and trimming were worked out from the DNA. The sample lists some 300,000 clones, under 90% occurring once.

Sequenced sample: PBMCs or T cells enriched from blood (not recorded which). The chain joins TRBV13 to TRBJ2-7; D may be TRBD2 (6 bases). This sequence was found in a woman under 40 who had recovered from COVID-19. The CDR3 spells CASSFGGTDSYEQYF. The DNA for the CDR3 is TGTGCCAGCTCCTTTGGCGGGACGGACTCCTACGAGCAGTACTTC.